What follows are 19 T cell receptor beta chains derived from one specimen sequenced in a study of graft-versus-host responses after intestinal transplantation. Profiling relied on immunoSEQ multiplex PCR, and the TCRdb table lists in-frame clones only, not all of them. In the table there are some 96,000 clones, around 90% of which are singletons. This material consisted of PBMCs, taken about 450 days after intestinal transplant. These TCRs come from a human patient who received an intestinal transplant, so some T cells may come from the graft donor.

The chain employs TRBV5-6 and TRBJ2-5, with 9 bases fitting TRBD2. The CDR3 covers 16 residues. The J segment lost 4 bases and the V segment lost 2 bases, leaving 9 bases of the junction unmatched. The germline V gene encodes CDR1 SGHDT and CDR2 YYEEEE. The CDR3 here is CASSFRLSGGLETQYF. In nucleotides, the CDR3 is TGTGCCAGCAGCTTCCGACTAAGCGGGGGGCTAGAGACCCAGTACTTC. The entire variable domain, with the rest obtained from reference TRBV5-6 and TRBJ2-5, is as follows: DAGVTQSPTHLIKTRGQQVTLRCSPKSGHDTVSWYQQALGQGPQFIFQYYEEEERQRGNFPDRFSGHQFPNYSSELNVNALLLGDSALYLCASSFRLSGGLETQYFGPGTRLLVL.

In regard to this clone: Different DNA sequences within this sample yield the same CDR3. Written as DNA, the CDR3 is TGTGCCAGCAGCGTCGGCACCGGGGAGCTGTTTTTT. It encodes CASSVGTGELFF. V and J are TRBV9 and TRBJ2-2; D uncertain. CDR3 size: 12 residues. Per germline, CDR1 SGDLS and CDR2 YYNGEE. V gave up 2 bases and J gave up 4 bases, with 3 bases separating them. The variable domain in full, completed from reference TRBV9 and TRBJ2-2, reads DSGVTQTPKHLITATGQRVTLRCSPRSGDLSVYWYQQSLDQGLQFLIQYYNGEERAKGNILERFSAQQFPDLHSELNLSSLELGDSALYFCASSVGTGELFFGEGSRLTVL.

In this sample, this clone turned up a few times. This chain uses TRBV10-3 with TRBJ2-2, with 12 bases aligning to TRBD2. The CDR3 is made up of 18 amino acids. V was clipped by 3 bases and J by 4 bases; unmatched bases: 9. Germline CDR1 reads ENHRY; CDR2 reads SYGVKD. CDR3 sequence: CAISDFLAGGPGTGELFF. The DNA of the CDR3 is TGTGCCATCAGTGACTTTCTAGCGGGGGGGCCGGGCACCGGGGAGCTGTTTTTT.

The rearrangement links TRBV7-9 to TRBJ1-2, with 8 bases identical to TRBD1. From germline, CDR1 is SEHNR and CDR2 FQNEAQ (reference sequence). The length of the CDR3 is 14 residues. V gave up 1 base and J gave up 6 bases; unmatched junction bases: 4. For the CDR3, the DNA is TGTGCCAGCAGCTTAGGGGACAGGCCCGATGGCTACACCTTC. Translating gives CASSLGDRPDGYTF. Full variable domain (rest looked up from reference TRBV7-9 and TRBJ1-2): DTGVSQNPRHKITKRGQNVTFRCDPISEHNRLYWYRQTLGQGPEFLTYFQNEAQLEKSRLLSDRFSAERPKGSFSTLEIQRTEQGDSAMYLCASSLGDRPDGYTFGSGTRLTVV.

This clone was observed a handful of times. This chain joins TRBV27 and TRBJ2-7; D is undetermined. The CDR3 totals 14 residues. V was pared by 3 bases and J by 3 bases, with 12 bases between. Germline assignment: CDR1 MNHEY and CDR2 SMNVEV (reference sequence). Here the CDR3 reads CASSLAVTSYEQYF. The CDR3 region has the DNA TGTGCCAGCAGTTTGGCTGTCACCAGCTACGAGCAGTACTTC.

The CDR3 here is CASSEGFTEAFF. CDR3 DNA: TGTGCCAGCAGTGAAGGGTTCACTGAAGCTTTCTTT. The chain has TRBV2 and TRBJ1-1; D gene ambiguous. The CDR3 length is 12 residues. The germline gives CDR1 SNHLY, CDR2 FYNNEI. The V end was cut by 1 base, the J end by 4 bases, with 4 bases between.

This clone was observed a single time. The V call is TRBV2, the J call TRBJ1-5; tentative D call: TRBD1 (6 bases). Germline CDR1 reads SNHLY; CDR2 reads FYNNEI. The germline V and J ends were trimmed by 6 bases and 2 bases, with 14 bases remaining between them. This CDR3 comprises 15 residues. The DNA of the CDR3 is TGTGCCAGCAGCCCTCAGGGGTCAGGCAATCAGCCCCAGCATTTT. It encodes CASSPQGSGNQPQHF.

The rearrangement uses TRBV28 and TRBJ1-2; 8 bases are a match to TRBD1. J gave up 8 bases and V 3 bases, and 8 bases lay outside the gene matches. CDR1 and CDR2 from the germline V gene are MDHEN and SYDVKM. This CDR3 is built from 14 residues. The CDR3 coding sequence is TGTGCCAGCAGTTTCACGCAGGGGGCGCGAGGCTACACCTTC. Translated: CASSFTQGARGYTF.

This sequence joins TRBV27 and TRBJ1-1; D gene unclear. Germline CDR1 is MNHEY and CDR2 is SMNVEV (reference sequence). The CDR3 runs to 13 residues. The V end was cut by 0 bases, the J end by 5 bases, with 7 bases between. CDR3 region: CASSLSGRTEAFF. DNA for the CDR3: TGTGCCAGCAGTTTATCAGGTAGGACTGAAGCTTTCTTT.

The CDR3 nucleotides read TGTGCCAGCAGCTTAGATCCGATACCGAACACTGAAGCTTTCTTT. Amino acids: CASSLDPIPNTEAFF. This chain connects TRBV11-2 to TRBJ1-1; D uncertain. The length of the CDR3 is 15 residues. The V gene's germline CDR1 is SGHAT and CDR2 FQNNGV. The V and J ends lost 0 bases and 1 base respectively, with 9 bases between them.

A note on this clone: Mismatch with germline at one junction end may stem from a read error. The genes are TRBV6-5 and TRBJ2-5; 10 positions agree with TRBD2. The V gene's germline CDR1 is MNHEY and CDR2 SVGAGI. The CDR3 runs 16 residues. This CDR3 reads CAISYGAGGAQETQYF. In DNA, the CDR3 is TGTGCCATCAGTTACGGAGCGGGGGGGGCCCAAGAGACCCAGTACTTC.

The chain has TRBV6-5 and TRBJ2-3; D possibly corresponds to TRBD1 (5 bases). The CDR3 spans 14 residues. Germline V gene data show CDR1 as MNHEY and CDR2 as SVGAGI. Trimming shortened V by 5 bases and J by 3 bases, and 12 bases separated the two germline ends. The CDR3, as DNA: TGTGCCAGCAGTGGGCCAGGGCTGACAGATACGCAGTATTTT. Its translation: CASSGPGLTDTQYF.

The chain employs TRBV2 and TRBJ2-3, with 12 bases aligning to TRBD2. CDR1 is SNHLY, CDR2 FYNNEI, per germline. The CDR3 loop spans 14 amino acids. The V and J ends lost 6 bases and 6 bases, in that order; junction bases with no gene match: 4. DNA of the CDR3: TGTGCCAGCAGGCTAGCGGGGGGGCGGGATACGCAGTATTTT. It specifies CASRLAGGRDTQYF.

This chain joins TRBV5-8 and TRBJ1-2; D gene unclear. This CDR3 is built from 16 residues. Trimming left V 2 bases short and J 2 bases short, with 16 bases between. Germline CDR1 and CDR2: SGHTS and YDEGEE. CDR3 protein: CASSLLGIPSNYGYTF. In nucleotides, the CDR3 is TGTGCCAGCAGCTTACTTGGGATACCCTCGAACTATGGCTACACCTTC.

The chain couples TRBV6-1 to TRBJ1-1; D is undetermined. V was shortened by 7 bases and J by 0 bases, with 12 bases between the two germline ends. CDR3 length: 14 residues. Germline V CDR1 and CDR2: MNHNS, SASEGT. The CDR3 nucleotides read TGTGCCAGCATTAGGACTGAGCTGAACACTGAAGCTTTCTTT. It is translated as CASIRTELNTEAFF.

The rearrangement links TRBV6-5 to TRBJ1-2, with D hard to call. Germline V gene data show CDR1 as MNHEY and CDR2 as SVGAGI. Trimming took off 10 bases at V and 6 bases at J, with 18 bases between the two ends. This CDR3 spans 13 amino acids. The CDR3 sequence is CATLGSHGDGYTF. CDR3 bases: TGTGCCACCCTCGGGTCCCACGGTGATGGCTACACCTTC.

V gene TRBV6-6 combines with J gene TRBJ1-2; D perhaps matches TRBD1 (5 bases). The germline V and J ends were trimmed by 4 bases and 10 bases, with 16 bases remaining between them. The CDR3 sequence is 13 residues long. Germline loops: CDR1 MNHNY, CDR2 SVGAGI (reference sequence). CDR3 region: CASSSGGDWSYTF. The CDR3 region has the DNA TGTGCCAGCAGTTCGGGAGGGGATTGGTCCTACACCTTC.

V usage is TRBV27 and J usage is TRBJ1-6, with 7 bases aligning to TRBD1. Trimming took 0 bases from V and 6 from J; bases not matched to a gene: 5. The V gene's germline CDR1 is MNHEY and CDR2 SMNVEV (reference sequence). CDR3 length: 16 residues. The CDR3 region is CASSLSTGTANSPLHF. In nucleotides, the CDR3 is TGTGCCAGCAGTTTATCCACAGGGACAGCTAATTCACCCCTCCACTTT.

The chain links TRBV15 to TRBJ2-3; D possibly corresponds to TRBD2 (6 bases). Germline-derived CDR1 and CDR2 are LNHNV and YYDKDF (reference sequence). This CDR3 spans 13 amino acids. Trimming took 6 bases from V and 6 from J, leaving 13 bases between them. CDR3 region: CATRTTSWDTQYF. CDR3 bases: TGTGCCACCAGAACCACTAGCTGGGATACGCAGTATTTT. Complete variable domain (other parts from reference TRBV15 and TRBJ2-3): DAMVIQNPRYQVTQFGKPVTLSCSQTLNHNVMYWYQQKSSQAPKLLFHYYDKDFNNEADTPDNFQSRRPNTSFCFLDIRSPGLGDTAMYLCATRTTSWDTQYFGPGTRLTVL.